This T cell receptor (beta chain) was identified in a study of cytomegalovirus exposure and HLA in healthy donors. The study's findings and limits: With DRB1 most and HLA-C fewest, TCR association rates differed between HLA loci in a later analysis. Analysis was performed later, and it showed HLA-associated TCR beta chains to be more clonally expanded than equally common others. It has been reported that TCR beta sequences accurately predicted the HLA-A and HLA-B alleles of most subjects.

Amplification used 60 Vbeta primers and 13 Jbeta primers. Assay: immunoSEQ multiplex PCR; the TCRdb copy retains only in-frame clones and omits some. The table has hundreds of thousands of clones, under 80% seen once. The germline gives CDR1 SQVTM, CDR2 ANQGSEA. Trimming took 1 base from V and 1 from J, leaving 7 bases between them. CDR3 length: 13 amino acids. Each of the donors was a healthy bone marrow donor. About this clone: What it binds is unknown.

The chain links TRBV29-1 to TRBJ2-5; perhaps TRBD2 as D (5 bases). This TCR was recovered from a female donor in good health and CMV-seronegative. Material: PBMCs. The CDR3 region is CSVEAGIQETQYF. As DNA, the CDR3 is TGCAGCGTTGAAGCGGGAATCCAAGAGACCCAGTACTTC.